The present entry profiles one T cell receptor beta chain with its context. What this receptor recognizes is not known. Base quality data are lacking; no much larger clone is found one base away. The cohort was made up of 650 to 700 healthy bone marrow donors. All cohort members were sampled while nominally healthy, although unrecorded immune exposures were likely present. The donor tested CMV seropositive and was one of the 289 seropositive cohort members. A peripheral blood sample was provided by each donor, and peripheral blood mononuclear cells were used for TCR beta sequencing. The Qiagen DNeasy Blood Extraction Kit was used to extract genomic DNA from the blood cell samples. The sample is drawn from a study of cytomegalovirus exposure and HLA in healthy donors (dated 2017 in TCRdb). About the investigation overall: According to an earlier analysis of a few hundred of the donors, 150 million to 200 million T cells yielded approximately 120 million unique TCR beta sequences and around 300 Gb of sequence data. Donor age, sex, ethnicity and CMV serostatus were compiled together with the repertoire data. Among the roughly 400 genotyped donors, roughly 80% belonged to the genetic ancestry cluster associated with self-reported Caucasian donors. Rather than drawing on any new phenotypic data, the later analysis identified candidate immune exposures from TCR beta sequences and the way those sequences occurred across donors. A later analysis re-examined previously published TCR beta repertoires from just over 650 donors and added high-resolution HLA genotyping to investigate patterns of TCR occurrence. Across 300 to 400 genotyped donors of the cohort, an average of approximately 240,000 unique TCR beta nucleotide sequences per donor were sequenced, and 15% to 20% of those sequences were non-productive. HLA typing included class I and class II loci at four-digit resolution. Besides the first cohort of around 670 subjects, a separate validation cohort made up of 120 or so different subjects was used. Roughly 5 DR-DQ haplotypes were handled as single units for association and clustering, since linkage in the cohort was strong. Typing coverage varied by locus: roughly 629-630 donors for A, B, C, DRB1 and DQB1; more than 500 for DQA1; around 610 for DPA1; some 470 for DPB1. The study aimed to test whether cataloging public T cell receptors could reveal signatures of past pathogen exposure. The study profiled the T cell repertoires of 500 to 800 subjects by immunosequencing and related them to cytomegalovirus serostatus. An earlier analysis of some 600 of the donors applied high-throughput TCR beta sequencing to assess whether each TCR beta V gene segment acted as functional or pseudogenic. Every repertoire in the discovery cohort had been generated on one and the same sequencing platform. To predict cytomegalovirus infection status, the study brought together high-throughput TCR immunosequencing, statistical association of individual TCRs with disease status, and machine learning. A later genetic analysis used genome-wide SNP genotypes for about 65% of the roughly 670 donors, treating that subset as a discovery cohort. Approximately 330 gigabases of sequencing data and 70 million to 100 million unique TCR sequences made up an early release that covered approximately 620 HLA-typed donors. Overall study results and their limits: A later analysis reported that several top co-occurrence clusters appeared linked to parvovirus B19, influenza, CMV and Epstein-Barr virus. In a later analysis, HLA-associated TCR beta chains were found to be more clonally expanded and to have lower generation probabilities than equally common non-associated chains. The authors suggested that the approach could potentially be extended to other disease states and immunological phenotypes. In this cohort, only TCR beta chains were sequenced, and detectable features were limited by the absence of alpha or paired-chain data. Three of the identified cytomegalovirus-associated TCR beta chains were confirmed in vitro to be specific for cytomegalovirus antigens. Immune exposure information for the cohort was limited to CMV serostatus. At a false discovery rate of 0.05, a later analysis linked about 16,000 TCR beta sequences to specific HLA alleles. Some IMGT-functional V segments, including TRBV6-2 and TRBV6-3, could not be told apart with the 87-base-pair reads, so those segments were excluded. The presence/absence analyses assumed that sequencing depth was roughly uniform across donors, and that assumption may not be true. The sequencing pipeline was judged likely to have produced a cluster of highly shared sequence variants as a technical artifact. A further reported finding was that TCR beta sequences accurately predicted the HLA-A and HLA-B alleles for most subjects in the first cohort. The study gave a list of under 200 TCR beta chains associated with cytomegalovirus. A later genetic analysis reported fewer N-insertions in productive TCRs among donors in an Asian-associated ancestry cluster than the roughly 620-donor mean. A later analysis found that most CMV-associated TCR beta chains appeared HLA-restricted, with HLA associations seemingly driven largely by CMV exposure. Assigning TCR associations to individual alleles was difficult when HLA alleles, especially DR and DQ, strongly co-occurred. While some public TCRs were present in many individuals, most TCR sequences turned up only very rarely across donors. V-gene and J-gene trimming of TCR beta chains was associated with a missense DCLRE1C variant in a later genetic analysis, and the association was replicated in an independent cohort. The classifier was reported to diagnose cytomegalovirus status with high specificity and sensitivity in both the original and validation cohorts. An earlier analysis of 587 of the donors showed that most TCR beta V segments appeared in productive rearrangements either about 87% or about 30% of the time, which broadly matched IMGT annotations. Because counts were too low, 15 to 20 rarely observed V segments, including chromosome 9 orphons, were excluded from the earlier analysis of 587 of the donors. A later analysis found that TCR association rates varied across HLA loci, with DRB1 alleles showing the most associated TCRs and HLA-C alleles the fewest. Because HLA typing was missing for some donors at each locus, association tests included only the typed subset. Correlated functional status among segregating V segments might be attributable to linkage disequilibrium, but an unknown experimental factor could not be ruled out.

Receptor amplification or capture employed the immunoSEQ multiplex PCR assay. For the multiplex PCR, a mixture combining 60 forward primers for TCR Vbeta segments and 13 reverse primers for TCR Jbeta segments was used. The CDR3 region of rearranged TCR beta genes was amplified from genomic DNA by a multiplex PCR assay. The amplified TCR beta libraries were sequenced on the Illumina HiSeq System as 87-base-pair reads. Per the authors' processing: Across the roughly 700 repertoires, a later analysis counted tens of millions of unique TCR beta chains, some 11 million of which were shared by at least two donors. Raw reads were error-corrected and collapsed into unique sequences with a nearest-neighbor algorithm that merged closely related sequences to remove PCR and sequencing errors. To assign V, D and J gene segments, CDR3 sequences were aligned to IMGT reference sequences. For a sequence to be retained, at least a six-nucleotide match to both a V gene segment and a J gene segment was required. Rearrangements were called productive when the CDR3 lacked stop codons and stayed in frame with V and J; all others were non-productive. Following IMGT convention, CDR3 was defined as the stretch from the second conserved V-encoded cysteine to the conserved J-encoded phenylalanine. In an earlier analysis of around 570 of the donors, sequences lacking an unambiguous match to a single V gene segment were excluded. In an earlier analysis of 450 to 750 of the donors, a V segment was called functional when productive rearrangements were above 56.7%, and segregating when the standard deviation between donors exceeded 5%. A statistical classification framework was built for diagnosing cytomegalovirus status from the catalog of TCR beta chain sequences. In a later analysis, V and J genes were assigned by comparing TCR nucleotide sequences against IMGT/GENE-DB human TR gene sequences. Using the TCRdist pipeline, a later analysis assigned CDR3 sequences along with most-parsimonious VDJ recombination scenarios. In a later analysis, each TCR beta chain was defined by its CDR3 amino acid sequence together with its V-gene family, and reads lacking a unique V-gene family were excluded. As a way to deal with suspected cross-contamination and a sequencing artifact, a later analysis dropped 450 to 600 nucleotide sequences that were highly shared and had low generation probability. In a later analysis, a clonal expansion index for each public chain was calculated from normalized within-repertoire ranks of inferred template counts. In a later analysis, generation probabilities were computed using a VDJ recombination model fitted to out-of-frame rearrangements, and the results were checked against IGoR. Hypergeometric tests were used in a later analysis to score TCR-TCR, TCR-HLA and TCR-CMV co-occurrence, with a repertoire-size bias correction applied to the TCR pairs. False discovery rates were estimated in a later analysis by permuting HLA or CMV assignments 20 times. In a later analysis, co-occurring TCRs were grouped with DBSCAN, and TCRdist sequence similarity was added when clustering was performed within HLA-allele-positive subsets. Repertoires with fewer than 30,000 or more than 120,000 public chains, plus five repertoires with anomalous nucleotide sharing, were excluded from co-occurrence clustering. Held by TCRdb, this immuneACCESS table contains in-frame sequences only and omits some clones. Under half of the omission traces to an unresolved V gene where checked; the cause of the rest is unknown. V, J and clone size are those of that table, while D and trimming were read from the DNA. This sample holds under 200,000 clones; 80% to 90% were observed only once. The top ten hold approximately 7% of the sample.

From cysteine to phenylalanine, the CDR3 is 13 amino acids long. Of the read, only the CDR3 DNA is kept; its 39 bases are in frame from base 1. The germline V gene (reference sequence) sets CDR1 to SGHNT and CDR2 to YYREEE. Unmatched junction bases come to 6, with V trimmed by 4 bases and J by 7 bases. The rearrangement combines TRBV5-4 with TRBJ1-2; TRBD1 lines up with 8 middle nucleotides. The TCR originated in a woman aged 25 to 45 in good health and CMV-seropositive. The sequenced material came from PBMCs. The bases read TGTGCCAGCAGCATGGACAGGGAGAGTGGCTACACCTTC. The resulting protein is CASSMDRESGYTF.